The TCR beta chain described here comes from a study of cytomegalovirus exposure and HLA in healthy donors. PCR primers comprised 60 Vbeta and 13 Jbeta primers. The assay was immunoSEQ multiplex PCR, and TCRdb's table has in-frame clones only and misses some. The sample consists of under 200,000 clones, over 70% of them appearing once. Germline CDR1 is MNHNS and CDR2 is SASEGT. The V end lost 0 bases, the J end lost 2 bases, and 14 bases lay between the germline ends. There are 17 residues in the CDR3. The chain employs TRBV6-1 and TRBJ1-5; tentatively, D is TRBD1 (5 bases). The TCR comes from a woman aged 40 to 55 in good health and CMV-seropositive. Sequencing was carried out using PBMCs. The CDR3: CASSEAGGGVGNQPQHF. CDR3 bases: TGTGCCAGCAGTGAAGCTGGAGGAGGGGTTGGCAATCAGCCCCAGCATTTT.